Shown below are 15 T cell receptor beta chains from a single sample sequenced in a study of siplizumab effects on memory and regulatory T cells. Some clones are missing from TCRdb's copy, which holds only in-frame ones; the method was immunoSEQ multiplex PCR. The data hold more than 60,000 clones, with just over 95% observed a single time. Material for sequencing was naive CD8+ T cells sorted from blood. Receptors originate from a human donor in good health.

The CDR3 protein is CASSPGQVSTDTQYF. The CDR3 bases are TGTGCCAGCAGTCCCGGACAGGTTAGCACAGATACGCAGTATTTT. V is TRBV2 and J is TRBJ2-3, with 7 nucleotides matching TRBD1. CDR3 size: 15 residues. V shed 5 bases and J 0 bases; nucleotides not matched to a gene: 5. The germline V gene has CDR1 SNHLY and CDR2 FYNNEI.

The chain joins TRBV27 to TRBJ2-5; D remains unclear. The CDR3 is 9 residues long. From germline, CDR1 is MNHEY and CDR2 SMNVEV (reference sequence). Trimming pared 8 bases from V and 2 bases from J, leaving 0 bases between. The CDR3 sequence: CASQETQYF. The CDR3 DNA reads TGTGCCAGCCAAGAGACCCAGTACTTC.

The chain has TRBV6-5 and TRBJ1-2, with D tentatively TRBD1 (5 bases). The V end was cut by 0 bases, the J end by 3 bases, with 14 bases between. The CDR3 contains 16 residues. From germline, CDR1 is MNHEY and CDR2 SVGAGI. The CDR3 bases are TGTGCCAGCAGTTACTCGGTCGCAGGGTTGGACTATGGCTACACCTTC. It yields the protein CASSYSVAGLDYGYTF.

The rearrangement joins TRBV27 to TRBJ1-4; D uncertain. The length of the CDR3 is 14 residues. Germline V gene lookup returns CDR1 MNHEY and CDR2 SMNVEV (reference sequence). V shed 0 bases and J shed 7 bases, with 9 bases lying between them. DNA for the CDR3: TGTGCCAGCAGTTTATCGGGGAACCCTGAAAAACTGTTTTTT. It yields the protein CASSLSGNPEKLFF.

This clone was recorded only once. The rearrangement joins TRBV6-1 to TRBJ2-1; D not resolved. V lost 4 bases and J lost 9, with 16 bases in between. CDR1 and CDR2 from the germline V gene are MNHNS and SASEGT. The CDR3 runs 14 residues. The CDR3 DNA follows: TGTGCCAGCAGTGGGGGTCTGGCAGTAGGTGAGCAGTTCTTC. Protein sequence: CASSGGLAVGEQFF.

V gene TRBV4-3 combines with J gene TRBJ2-1; no clear D gene. Germline V gives CDR1 LGHNA, CDR2 YSLEER. The V end lost 5 bases, the J end lost 0 bases, and 11 bases lay between the germline ends. The CDR3 runs 15 residues. CDR3 coding DNA: TGCGCCAGCAGCAGGTCCGAGAGCTCCTACAATGAGCAGTTCTTC. Residues: CASSRSESSYNEQFF.

Points on this clone: Within the sample, other DNA sequences also encode this same CDR3. V usage is TRBV6-1 and J usage is TRBJ2-7, with D perhaps assigned TRBD1 or TRBD2 (6 bases each). V lost 3 bases and J 3 bases, leaving 12 bases between the germline ends. The CDR3 is made up of 14 amino acids. Germline CDR1 and CDR2: MNHNS and SASEGT. The CDR3 nucleotides are TGTGCCAGCAGTGAGCGGGGACACTACTACGAGCAGTACTTC. Encoded protein: CASSERGHYYEQYF.

This rearrangement joins TRBV5-1 to TRBJ2-1; 7 bases agree with TRBD1. The length of the CDR3 is 15 residues. The germline V gene encodes CDR1 SGHRS and CDR2 YFSETQ. The V gene end was trimmed by 4 bases and the J gene end by 0 bases; junction bases not matched to a gene: 4. CDR3 region: CASSTTGASYNEQFF. CDR3 sequence (DNA): TGCGCCAGCAGCACCACAGGGGCCTCCTACAATGAGCAGTTCTTC.

The gene calls are TRBV7-9 and TRBJ2-1; D ambiguous. Germline V gene data show CDR1 as SEHNR and CDR2 as FQNEAQ (reference sequence). CDR3 length: 12 residues. V lost 10 bases and J 8 bases, leaving 15 bases between the germline ends. The DNA for the CDR3 is TGTGCCACCCGTTTCCGTGCGGATGAGCAGTTCTTC. Its protein is CATRFRADEQFF.

V usage is TRBV7-9 and J usage is TRBJ1-1, with D maybe TRBD1 (6 bases). Germline assignment: CDR1 SEHNR and CDR2 FQNEAQ (reference sequence). The CDR3 length is 15 residues. V lost 5 bases and J 3 bases, leaving 16 bases between the germline ends. CDR3 DNA: TGTGCCAGCAGCGACGCCACAGGGTTAGACACTGAAGCTTTCTTT. Residues: CASSDATGLDTEAFF.

The chain uses TRBV7-9 and TRBJ2-7; the D is unclear. The CDR3 contains 13 residues. Germline lookup yields CDR1 SEHNR and CDR2 FQNEAQ (reference sequence). V was shortened by 5 bases and J by 3 bases, with 11 bases between the two germline ends. In nucleotides, the CDR3 is TGTGCCAGCAGCCTAGGTATTCTCTACGAGCAGTACTTC. Translated, it gives CASSLGILYEQYF.

The chain links TRBV30 to TRBJ1-1; D may be TRBD1 (5 bases). This CDR3 has 15 residues. The V end lost 2 bases, the J end lost 6 bases, and 19 bases lay between the germline ends. Germline V gene sequence: CDR1 GTSNPN, CDR2 SVGIG (reference sequence). The DNA of the CDR3 is TGTGCCTGGAGTCCTGAGCAGGGCCTCGGCGCTGAAGCTTTCTTT. Translation: CAWSPEQGLGAEAFF. The whole variable domain, remainder taken from reference TRBV30 and TRBJ1-1, is SQTIHQWPATLVQPVGSPLSLECTVEGTSNPNLYWYRQAAGRGLQLLFYSVGIGQISSEVPQNLSASRPQDRQFILSSKKLLLSDSGFYLCAWSPEQGLGAEAFFGQGTRLTVV.

The chain joins TRBV6-4 to TRBJ1-2; D gene uncertain. The V end lost 6 bases, the J end lost 9 bases, and 14 bases lay between the germline ends. Germline V gives CDR1 MRHNA, CDR2 SNTAGT. This CDR3 is 12 amino acids long. For the CDR3, the DNA is TGTGCCAGCAGCCTAATCGCCGACAGCTACACCTTC. It is translated as CASSLIADSYTF.

The chain employs TRBV4-3 and TRBJ2-7; weak D call: TRBD2 (7 bases). The CDR3 extends over 15 amino acids. Germline CDR1 and CDR2: LGHNA and YSLEER. V lost 6 bases to trimming and J lost 7 bases, with 22 bases between them. The CDR3 DNA sequence: TGCGCCAGCAGGCCCGAGGCGCGGGGGCGAGGGGAGCAGTACTTC. Its protein is CASRPEARGRGEQYF.

The rearrangement links TRBV27 to TRBJ1-6; tentative D call: TRBD1 (5 bases). V lost 5 bases, J lost 3 bases, and 17 bases lay in between. Germline V gene sequence: CDR1 MNHEY, CDR2 SMNVEV (reference sequence). CDR3 length: 17 residues. The DNA of the CDR3 is TGTGCCAGCAGTGCCTCGGACGACGGGGGCTATAATTCACCCCTCCACTTT. It specifies CASSASDDGGYNSPLHF.